This TCR beta chain is drawn from a study of blood T cell repertoires in COVID-19. The wider study: Donors in the United States, Italy and Spain gave samples during acute or convalescent COVID-19. In each case, the material was cDNA or gDNA derived from T cells, B-cell-depleted T cells, or PBMCs.

Participants were aged about 18 to 100 years, lived in around 25 US areas, and enrolled virtually. In the authors' methods: Reference gene primer amplification gave nucleated cell count estimates. This table comes from immunoSEQ multiplex PCR, and its TCRdb copy is limited to in-frame clones, with some not included. V, J and clone size are taken as reported in that table, and D and trimming were inferred from the DNA itself. The sample lists fewer than 300,000 clones; roughly four fifths were seen once. The germline V gene encodes CDR1 ENHRY and CDR2 SYGVKD. The V end lost 5 bases, the J end lost 2 bases, and 4 bases lay between the germline ends. The CDR3 contains 11 residues.

The receptor was isolated from a man aged 35-49 years who had been exposed to COVID-19. Specimen: PBMCs or T cells enriched from blood (not recorded which). The V gene is TRBV10-3, the J gene TRBJ2-7; no firm D call. The CDR3, as DNA: TGTGCCATCAGTTCCACCTACGAGCAGTACTTC. It is translated as CAISSTYEQYF.